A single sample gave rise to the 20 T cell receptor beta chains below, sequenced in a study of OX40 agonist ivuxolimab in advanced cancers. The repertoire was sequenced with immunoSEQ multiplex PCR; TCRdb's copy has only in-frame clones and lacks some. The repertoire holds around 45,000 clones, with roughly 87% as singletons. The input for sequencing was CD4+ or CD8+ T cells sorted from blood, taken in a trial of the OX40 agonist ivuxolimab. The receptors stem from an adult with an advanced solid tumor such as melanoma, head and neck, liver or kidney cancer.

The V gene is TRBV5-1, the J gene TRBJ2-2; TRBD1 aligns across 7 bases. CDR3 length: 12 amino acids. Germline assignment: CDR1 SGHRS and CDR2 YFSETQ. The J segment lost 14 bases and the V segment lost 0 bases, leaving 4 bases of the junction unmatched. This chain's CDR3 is CASSLVTGVLFF. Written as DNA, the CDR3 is TGCGCCAGCAGCTTGGTTACAGGGGTTCTGTTTTTT. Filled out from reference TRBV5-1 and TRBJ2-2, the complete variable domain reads KAGVTQTPRYLIKTRGQQVTLSCSPISGHRSVSWYQQTPGQGLQFLFEYFSETQRNKGNFPGRFSGRQFSNSRSEMNVSTLELGDSALYLCASSLVTGVLFFGEGSRLTVL.

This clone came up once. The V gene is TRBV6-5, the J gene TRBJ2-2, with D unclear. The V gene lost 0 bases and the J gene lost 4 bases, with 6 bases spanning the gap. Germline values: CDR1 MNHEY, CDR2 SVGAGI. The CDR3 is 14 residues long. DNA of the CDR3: TGTGCCAGCAGTTACTCGACTCGCACCGGGGAGCTGTTTTTT. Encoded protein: CASSYSTRTGELFF.

The chain's CDR3 is CASGGLAYTGELFF. The DNA of the CDR3 is TGTGCCAGCGGGGGACTAGCCTACACCGGGGAGCTGTTTTTT. The rearrangement links TRBV9 to TRBJ2-2; 9 bases map to TRBD2. Losses at the gene ends were 7 bases for V and 3 bases for J; bases not matched to a gene: 4. The length of the CDR3 is 14 residues. Germline V CDR1 and CDR2: SGDLS, YYNGEE.

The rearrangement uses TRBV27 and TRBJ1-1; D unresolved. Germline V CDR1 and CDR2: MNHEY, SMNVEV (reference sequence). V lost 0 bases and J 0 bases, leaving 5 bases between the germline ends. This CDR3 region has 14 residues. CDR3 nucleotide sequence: TGTGCCAGCAGTTTATCTGTAATGAACACTGAAGCTTTCTTT. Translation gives CASSLSVMNTEAFF.

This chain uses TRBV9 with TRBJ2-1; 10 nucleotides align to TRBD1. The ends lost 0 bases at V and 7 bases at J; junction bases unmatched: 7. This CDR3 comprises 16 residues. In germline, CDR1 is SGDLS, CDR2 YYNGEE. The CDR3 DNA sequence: TGTGCCAGCAGCGTAGCCGGGACAGGGGCTGGAAATGAGCAGTTCTTC. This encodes CASSVAGTGAGNEQFF.

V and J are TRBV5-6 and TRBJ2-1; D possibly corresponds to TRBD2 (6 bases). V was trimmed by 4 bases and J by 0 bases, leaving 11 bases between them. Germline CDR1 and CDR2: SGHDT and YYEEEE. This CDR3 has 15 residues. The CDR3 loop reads CASSQDYLSYNEQFF. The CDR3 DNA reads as TGTGCCAGCAGCCAGGACTACCTCTCCTACAATGAGCAGTTCTTC.

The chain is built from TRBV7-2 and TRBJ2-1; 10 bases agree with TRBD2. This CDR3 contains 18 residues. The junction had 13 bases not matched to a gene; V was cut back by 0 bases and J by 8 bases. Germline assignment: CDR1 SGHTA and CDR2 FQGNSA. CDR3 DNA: TGTGCCAGCAGCTTAGCGCCTCTAGCGGGAGTAAATGGGGATGAGCAGTTCTTC. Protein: CASSLAPLAGVNGDEQFF.

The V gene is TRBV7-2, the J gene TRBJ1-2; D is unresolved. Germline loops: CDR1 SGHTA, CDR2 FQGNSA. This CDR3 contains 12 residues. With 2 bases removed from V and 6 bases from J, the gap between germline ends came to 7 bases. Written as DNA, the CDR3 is TGTGCCAGCAGCTTATACGGGGATGGCTACACCTTC. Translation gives CASSLYGDGYTF.

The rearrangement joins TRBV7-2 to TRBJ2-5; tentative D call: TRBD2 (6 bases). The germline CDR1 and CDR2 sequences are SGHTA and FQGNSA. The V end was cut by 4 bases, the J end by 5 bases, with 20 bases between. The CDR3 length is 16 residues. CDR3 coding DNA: TGTGCCAGCAGCTCCACACCCTCGGAACGGGGGGAGACCCAGTACTTC. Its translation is CASSSTPSERGETQYF.

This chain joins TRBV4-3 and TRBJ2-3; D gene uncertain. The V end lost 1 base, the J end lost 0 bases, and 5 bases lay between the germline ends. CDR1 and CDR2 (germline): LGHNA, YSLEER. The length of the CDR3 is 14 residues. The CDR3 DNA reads TGCGCCAGCAGCCAAGTTACCAGCACAGATACGCAGTATTTT. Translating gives CASSQVTSTDTQYF.

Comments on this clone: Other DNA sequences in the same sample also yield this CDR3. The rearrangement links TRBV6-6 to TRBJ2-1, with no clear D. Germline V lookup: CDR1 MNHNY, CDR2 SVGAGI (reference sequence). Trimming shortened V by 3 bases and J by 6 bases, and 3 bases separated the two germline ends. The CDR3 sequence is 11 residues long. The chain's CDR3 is CASSYGNEQFF. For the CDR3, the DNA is TGTGCCAGCAGTTATGGCAATGAGCAGTTCTTC.

In nucleotides, the CDR3 is TGTGCCAGCAGTCCGCACTACGTGGGCCTGGACATGAACACTGAAGCTTTCTTT. This translates into CASSPHYVGLDMNTEAFF. The chain employs TRBV25-1 and TRBJ1-1; D may be TRBD1 (5 bases). Trimming pared 5 bases from V and 0 bases from J, leaving 22 bases between. In germline, CDR1 is MGHDK, CDR2 SYGVNS. The CDR3 totals 18 residues.

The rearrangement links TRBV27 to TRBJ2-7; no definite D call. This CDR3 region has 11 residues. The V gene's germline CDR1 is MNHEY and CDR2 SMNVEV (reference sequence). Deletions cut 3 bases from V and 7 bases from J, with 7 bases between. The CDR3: CASSFGQEQYF. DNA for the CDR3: TGTGCCAGCAGTTTTGGCCAGGAGCAGTACTTC.

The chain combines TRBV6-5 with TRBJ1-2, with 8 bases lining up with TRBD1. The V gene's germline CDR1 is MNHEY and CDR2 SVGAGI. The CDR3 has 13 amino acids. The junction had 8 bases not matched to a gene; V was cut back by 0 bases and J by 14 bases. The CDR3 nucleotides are TGTGCCAGCAGTTACTCTCAGACCGGACAGGGTACCTTC. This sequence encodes CASSYSQTGQGTF.

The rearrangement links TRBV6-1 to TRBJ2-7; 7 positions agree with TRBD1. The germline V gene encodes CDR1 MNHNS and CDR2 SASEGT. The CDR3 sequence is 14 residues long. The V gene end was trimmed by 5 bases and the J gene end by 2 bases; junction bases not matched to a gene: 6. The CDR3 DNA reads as TGTGCCAGCAGTCAGCACAGGGGCCCCTACGAGCAGTACTTC. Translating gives CASSQHRGPYEQYF.

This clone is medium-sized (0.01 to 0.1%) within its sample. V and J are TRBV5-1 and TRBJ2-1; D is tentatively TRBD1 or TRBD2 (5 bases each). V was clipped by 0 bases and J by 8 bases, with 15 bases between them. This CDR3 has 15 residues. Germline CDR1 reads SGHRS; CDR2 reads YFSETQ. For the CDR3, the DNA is TGCGCCAGCAGCTTGGCCATGGGACCAAGGGATGAGCAGTTCTTC. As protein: CASSLAMGPRDEQFF.

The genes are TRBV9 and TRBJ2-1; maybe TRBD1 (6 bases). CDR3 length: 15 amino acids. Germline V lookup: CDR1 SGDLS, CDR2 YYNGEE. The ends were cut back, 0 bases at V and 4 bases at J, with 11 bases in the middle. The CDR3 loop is CASSVDGGLYNEQFF. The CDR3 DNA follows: TGTGCCAGCAGCGTAGATGGGGGCCTATACAATGAGCAGTTCTTC.

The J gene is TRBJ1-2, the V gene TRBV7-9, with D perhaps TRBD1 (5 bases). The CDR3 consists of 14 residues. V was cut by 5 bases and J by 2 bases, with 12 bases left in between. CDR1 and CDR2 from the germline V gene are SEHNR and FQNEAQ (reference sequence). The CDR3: CASSMTEENYGYTF. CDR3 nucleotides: TGTGCCAGCAGCATGACAGAGGAAAACTATGGCTACACCTTC.

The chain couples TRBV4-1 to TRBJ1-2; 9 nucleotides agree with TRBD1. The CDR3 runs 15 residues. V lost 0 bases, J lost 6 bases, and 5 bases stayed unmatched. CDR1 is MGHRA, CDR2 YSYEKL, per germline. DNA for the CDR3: TGCGCCAGCAGCCAAGACGACAGGGGGGATGATGGCTACACCTTC. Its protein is CASSQDDRGDDGYTF.

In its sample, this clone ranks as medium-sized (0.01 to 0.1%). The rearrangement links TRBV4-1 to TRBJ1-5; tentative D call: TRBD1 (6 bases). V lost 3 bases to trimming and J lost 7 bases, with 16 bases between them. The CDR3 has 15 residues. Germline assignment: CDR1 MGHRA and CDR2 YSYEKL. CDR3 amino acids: CASSQAPGVEQPQHF. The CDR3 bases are TGCGCCAGCAGCCAGGCCCCAGGGGTTGAACAGCCCCAGCATTTT.